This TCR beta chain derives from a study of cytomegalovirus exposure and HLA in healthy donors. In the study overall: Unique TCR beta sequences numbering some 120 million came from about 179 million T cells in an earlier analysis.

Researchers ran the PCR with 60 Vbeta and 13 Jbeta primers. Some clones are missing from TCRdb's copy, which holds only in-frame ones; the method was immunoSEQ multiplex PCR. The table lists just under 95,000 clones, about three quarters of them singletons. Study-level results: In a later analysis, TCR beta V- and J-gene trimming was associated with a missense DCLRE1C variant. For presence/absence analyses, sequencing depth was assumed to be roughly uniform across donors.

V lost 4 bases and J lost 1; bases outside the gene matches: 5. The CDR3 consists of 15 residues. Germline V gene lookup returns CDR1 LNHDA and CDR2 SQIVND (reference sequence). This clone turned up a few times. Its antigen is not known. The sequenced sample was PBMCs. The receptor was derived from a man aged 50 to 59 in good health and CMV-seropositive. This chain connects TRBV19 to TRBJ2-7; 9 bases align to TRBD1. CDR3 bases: TGTGCCAGTAGTACCGGACAGGGGTCGTCCTACGAGCAGTACTTC. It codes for CASSTGQGSSYEQYF.